These T cell receptor beta chains were read from a single sample in a study of shared clonotypes between healthy human individuals. Repertoires were generated with immunoSEQ multiplex PCR, while TCRdb's copy carries only in-frame clones and drops some. Found here are 1,400,000 or so clones, approximately 98.5% of them singletons; the top ten hold roughly 0.36%. Sequencing input: naive CD4+ T cells sorted from blood. All receptors derive from a man aged 25 to 40 in good health. The CDR3 runs from the conserved cysteine through the conserved F or W. Each record gives: CDR3 length, J gene, V gene, D gene, clone size, CDR3 DNA, CDR3 protein. A D gene is named only where the DNA matches it firmly. Only some rows state a clone size, as once, few, many or a class for expanded clones.

cdr3_length: 12; j_call: TRBJ1-1; v_call: TRBV11-2; d_call: .; clone_size: .; cdr3_nt: TGTGCCAGCAGCTTACGGGACACTGAAGCTTTCTTT; cdr3_aa: CASSLRDTEAFF
cdr3_length: 17; j_call: TRBJ2-5; v_call: TRBV28; d_call: .; clone_size: .; cdr3_nt: TGTGCCAGCAGTTTCCCTATTGGACTGATACAAGAAGAGACCCAGTACTTC; cdr3_aa: CASSFPIGLIQEETQYF
cdr3_length: 15; j_call: TRBJ2-3; v_call: TRBV4-3; d_call: .; clone_size: .; cdr3_nt: TGCGCCAGCAGCCAAGAAACCCGGCCCCCAGATACGCAGTATTTT; cdr3_aa: CASSQETRPPDTQYF
cdr3_length: 13; j_call: TRBJ2-7; v_call: TRBV7-6; d_call: TRBD2; clone_size: .; cdr3_nt: TGTGCCAGCAGACCTAGCGGGAGCAGCGAGCAGTACTTC; cdr3_aa: CASRPSGSSEQYF
cdr3_length: 18; j_call: TRBJ2-2; v_call: TRBV7-9; d_call: .; clone_size: .; cdr3_nt: TGTGCCAGCAGGTTTTCGTCGTGGGACGTCCTTAACACCGGGGAGCTGTTTTTT; cdr3_aa: CASRFSSWDVLNTGELFF
cdr3_length: 15; j_call: TRBJ2-1; v_call: TRBV25-1; d_call: TRBD1; clone_size: .; cdr3_nt: TGTGCCAGCAGTGAAACAGGGGGCCCCTACAATGAGCAGTTCTTC; cdr3_aa: CASSETGGPYNEQFF
cdr3_length: 12; j_call: TRBJ2-3; v_call: TRBV9; d_call: .; clone_size: .; cdr3_nt: TGTGCCAGCAGCCTAGGGACAGATACGCAGTATTTT; cdr3_aa: CASSLGTDTQYF
cdr3_length: 17; j_call: TRBJ2-3; v_call: TRBV21-1; d_call: .; clone_size: .; cdr3_nt: TGTGCCAGCAGCCCCCCCTGGGGGTACGCGGGAACAGATACGCAGTATTTT; cdr3_aa: CASSPPWGYAGTDTQYF
cdr3_length: 14; j_call: TRBJ2-1; v_call: TRBV7-8; d_call: .; clone_size: .; cdr3_nt: TGTGCCAGCAGCTTACGCGGACCGTACAATGAGCAGTTCTTC; cdr3_aa: CASSLRGPYNEQFF
cdr3_length: 18; j_call: TRBJ1-1; v_call: TRBV15; d_call: .; clone_size: once; cdr3_nt: TGTGCCACCAGCAGAGTTAGTCTGCCACTCTCCATGAACACTGAAGCTTTCTTT; cdr3_aa: CATSRVSLPLSMNTEAFF
cdr3_length: 16; j_call: TRBJ1-5; v_call: TRBV7-9; d_call: .; clone_size: .; cdr3_nt: TGTGCCAGCAGCTCTTTTCCGGGGGAAGGCAATCAGCCCCAGCATTTT; cdr3_aa: CASSSFPGEGNQPQHF
cdr3_length: 15; j_call: TRBJ2-7; v_call: TRBV9; d_call: .; clone_size: .; cdr3_nt: TGTGCCAGCAGCGTAGCGGGGGGCCTCACCTACGAGCAGTACTTC; cdr3_aa: CASSVAGGLTYEQYF
cdr3_length: 14; j_call: TRBJ2-5; v_call: TRBV5-1; d_call: .; clone_size: .; cdr3_nt: TGCGCCAGCAGCTTGGACAGGCCTCAAGAGACCCAGTACTTC; cdr3_aa: CASSLDRPQETQYF
cdr3_length: 16; j_call: TRBJ1-4; v_call: TRBV5-1; d_call: .; clone_size: .; cdr3_nt: TGCGCCAGCAGCTTGGACAGGGCGGCAACTAATGAAAAACTGTTTTTT; cdr3_aa: CASSLDRAATNEKLFF
cdr3_length: 15; j_call: TRBJ2-1; v_call: TRBV28; d_call: .; clone_size: once; cdr3_nt: TGTGCCAGCAGTTTAGGAAACCCTCCCTACAATGAGCAGTTCTTC; cdr3_aa: CASSLGNPPYNEQFF
cdr3_length: 12; j_call: TRBJ2-1; v_call: TRBV18; d_call: .; clone_size: .; cdr3_nt: TGTGCCAGCTCACCAAGGGAGACAGCGCAGTTCTTC; cdr3_aa: CASSPRETAQFF
cdr3_length: 17; j_call: TRBJ2-1; v_call: TRBV5-1; d_call: TRBD2; clone_size: .; cdr3_nt: TGCGCCAGCAGCTTCGGTCTAGCGGGGACCGACTACAATGAGCAGTTCTTC; cdr3_aa: CASSFGLAGTDYNEQFF
cdr3_length: 14; j_call: TRBJ1-2; v_call: TRBV6-4; d_call: TRBD1; clone_size: .; cdr3_nt: TGTGCCAGCAGTACGTCAGGGGGTAACTATGGCTACACCTTC; cdr3_aa: CASSTSGGNYGYTF
cdr3_length: 17; j_call: TRBJ2-7; v_call: TRBV19; d_call: .; clone_size: .; cdr3_nt: TGTGCCAGTAGTACCCGCTTGAGTGCGGCAGGCTCCTACGAGCAGTACTTC; cdr3_aa: CASSTRLSAAGSYEQYF
cdr3_length: 15; j_call: TRBJ1-5; v_call: TRBV10-3; d_call: TRBD1; clone_size: once; cdr3_nt: TGTGCCATCAGTGGTACACCGGGACAGCCCTATCCCCAGCATTTT; cdr3_aa: CAISGTPGQPYPQHF
cdr3_length: 16; j_call: TRBJ2-1; v_call: TRBV7-9; d_call: TRBD2; clone_size: .; cdr3_nt: TGTGCCAGCAGTAGGCGGGGGACTAGCGCTTACAATGAGCAGTTCTTC; cdr3_aa: CASSRRGTSAYNEQFF
cdr3_length: 14; j_call: TRBJ2-2; v_call: TRBV27; d_call: .; clone_size: .; cdr3_nt: TGTGCCAGCAGCAACGGGTATACCACCGGGGAGCTGTTTTTT; cdr3_aa: CASSNGYTTGELFF
cdr3_length: 15; j_call: TRBJ1-1; v_call: TRBV4-3; d_call: .; clone_size: .; cdr3_nt: TGCGCCAGCAGCCAAGATCGTGCGGGTCAACCCGGAGCTTTCTTT; cdr3_aa: CASSQDRAGQPGAFF
cdr3_length: 12; j_call: TRBJ2-7; v_call: TRBV2; d_call: .; clone_size: .; cdr3_nt: TGTGCCAGCAGGACCGACAGTTACGAGCAGTACTTC; cdr3_aa: CASRTDSYEQYF
cdr3_length: 14; j_call: TRBJ1-1; v_call: TRBV11-3; d_call: .; clone_size: .; cdr3_nt: TGTGCCAGCAGCCCCGCACCGGGAAACACTGAAGCTTTCTTT; cdr3_aa: CASSPAPGNTEAFF
cdr3_length: 13; j_call: TRBJ2-7; v_call: TRBV6-1; d_call: TRBD1; clone_size: once; cdr3_nt: TGTGCCAGCAGTGCCGGGACAGCCTACGAGCAGTACTTC; cdr3_aa: CASSAGTAYEQYF
cdr3_length: 16; j_call: TRBJ1-4; v_call: TRBV28; d_call: .; clone_size: .; cdr3_nt: TGTGCCAGCAGTTCTATCCTGGGATTGGGAAATGAAAAACTGTTTTTT; cdr3_aa: CASSSILGLGNEKLFF
cdr3_length: 17; j_call: TRBJ2-1; v_call: TRBV11-2; d_call: .; clone_size: once; cdr3_nt: TGTGCCAGCAGCTCGTCCGTTGCGGGGAGCTCCTACAATGAGCAGTTCTTC; cdr3_aa: CASSSSVAGSSYNEQFF
cdr3_length: 13; j_call: TRBJ2-7; v_call: TRBV6-6; d_call: .; clone_size: .; cdr3_nt: TGTGCCAGCAGTTCCCGGGACTCATATGAGCAGTACTTC; cdr3_aa: CASSSRDSYEQYF
cdr3_length: 14; j_call: TRBJ2-3; v_call: TRBV7-9; d_call: .; clone_size: .; cdr3_nt: TGTGCCAGCAGCTTTAGGGGGAGCACAGATACGCAGTATTTT; cdr3_aa: CASSFRGSTDTQYF
cdr3_length: 15; j_call: TRBJ2-7; v_call: TRBV7-2; d_call: TRBD1; clone_size: .; cdr3_nt: TGTGCCAGCAGCTACAGCCGGGACAGCGTCTACGAGCAGTACTTC; cdr3_aa: CASSYSRDSVYEQYF
cdr3_length: 16; j_call: TRBJ1-4; v_call: TRBV7-8; d_call: .; clone_size: .; cdr3_nt: TGTGCCAGCAGCTTAGACTGGGGGTTAACTAATGAAAAACTGTTTTTT; cdr3_aa: CASSLDWGLTNEKLFF
cdr3_length: 15; j_call: TRBJ2-3; v_call: TRBV5-4; d_call: .; clone_size: .; cdr3_nt: TGTGCCAGCAGCGTAAGGACAGCTAGCACAGATACGCAGTATTTT; cdr3_aa: CASSVRTASTDTQYF
cdr3_length: 13; j_call: TRBJ2-7; v_call: TRBV6-5; d_call: .; clone_size: .; cdr3_nt: TGTGCCAGCAGCCAAACAGGGTTCCGCGAGCAGTACTTC; cdr3_aa: CASSQTGFREQYF
cdr3_length: 17; j_call: TRBJ2-5; v_call: TRBV4-2; d_call: TRBD2; clone_size: .; cdr3_nt: TGTGCCAGCAGCCAAACTTTCATGAGCGGGAGATTGGAGACCCAGTACTTC; cdr3_aa: CASSQTFMSGRLETQYF
cdr3_length: 14; j_call: TRBJ2-2; v_call: TRBV6-5; d_call: TRBD2; clone_size: .; cdr3_nt: TGTGCCAGCCGAGCGGGGGTAGTCACCGGGGAGCTGTTTTTT; cdr3_aa: CASRAGVVTGELFF
cdr3_length: 16; j_call: TRBJ2-1; v_call: TRBV11-2; d_call: TRBD1; clone_size: .; cdr3_nt: TGTGCCAGCAGCCTAAACAAGGGACAGGGGGTCAATGAGCAGTTCTTC; cdr3_aa: CASSLNKGQGVNEQFF
cdr3_length: 15; j_call: TRBJ1-2; v_call: TRBV7-2; d_call: TRBD1; clone_size: .; cdr3_nt: TGTGCCAGCAGCTTAGCGGTAACAGGGGTGTATGGCTACACCTTC; cdr3_aa: CASSLAVTGVYGYTF
cdr3_length: 15; j_call: TRBJ2-2; v_call: TRBV4-2; d_call: .; clone_size: .; cdr3_nt: TGTGCCAGCAGCCAAGACCCCGTAGGGCCCGGGGAGCTGTTTTTT; cdr3_aa: CASSQDPVGPGELFF
cdr3_length: 10; j_call: TRBJ2-3; v_call: TRBV20-1; d_call: .; clone_size: .; cdr3_nt: TGCAGTGCTAGATCCCATACGCAGTATTTT; cdr3_aa: CSARSHTQYF
cdr3_length: 15; j_call: TRBJ1-1; v_call: TRBV11-2; d_call: .; clone_size: .; cdr3_nt: TGTGCCAGCAGCTCTAGAGGACGGTCGGACACTGAAGCTTTCTTT; cdr3_aa: CASSSRGRSDTEAFF